This T cell receptor (beta chain) was sequenced in a study of response to subunit inactivated influenza vaccine. The CDR3 consists of 15 residues. Germline V gives CDR1 SGHRS, CDR2 YFSETQ. The V and J ends lost 4 bases and 7 bases, in that order; junction bases with no gene match: 7. Study-wide results and caveats: The authors offered the suggestion that each seasonal influenza vaccination recruits few new T cells.

A single record per CDR3 protein comes from TCRdb applying MiXCR to the RT-PCR reads. The sample holds about 780,000 distinct CDR3 sequences, less than 20% seen once. This clonotype was picked up a small number of times. Its antigen is not known. The clonotype comes from a man aged 50-59 years who received an inactivated influenza vaccine. The rearrangement joins TRBV5-1 to TRBJ2-2, with 10 positions matching TRBD1. Sequenced material: PBMCs from blood, taken 4 to 6 days after vaccination. The CDR3 DNA reads TGCGCCAGCAGCCGGGACAGGGGAGCGAGCGGGGAGCTGTTTTTT. It specifies CASSRDRGASGELFF.